This T cell receptor (beta chain) was recorded in a study of memory CD4+ T cells and cytomegalovirus serostatus. In the study overall: Of the healthy Belgian adults, several were CMV seropositive and 20 to 30 seronegative. Study-level points and caveats: Suggested: most of the CMV-linked TCR signature lies in CD4+ memory cells. Of approximately 150 reported CMV TCRbeta sequences, some 67 were found in memory CD4+ repertoires.

The germline V gene has CDR1 MNHNS and CDR2 SASEGT. The CDR3 totals 16 residues. V trimming: 0 bases; J trimming: 4 bases; junction bases outside the gene matches: 5. The assay was immunoSEQ multiplex PCR, and TCRdb's table has in-frame clones only and misses some. This sample has 55,000 to 75,000 clones, with 75% to 90% found just once. The sort gate was single viable CD3+CD4+CD8-CD45RO+ cells for memory CD4+ T cells. A few counts support this clone. Its specificity is not known. The chain recombines TRBV6-1 with TRBJ2-7; TRBD2 agrees at 11 bases. The sequencing input was memory CD4+ T cells from blood. This clonotype was sampled from an adult in good health and CMV-seronegative. The CDR3 region is CASSEARASGRYEQYF. CDR3 nucleotides: TGTGCCAGCAGTGAAGCTAGGGCTAGCGGGAGGTACGAGCAGTACTTC.